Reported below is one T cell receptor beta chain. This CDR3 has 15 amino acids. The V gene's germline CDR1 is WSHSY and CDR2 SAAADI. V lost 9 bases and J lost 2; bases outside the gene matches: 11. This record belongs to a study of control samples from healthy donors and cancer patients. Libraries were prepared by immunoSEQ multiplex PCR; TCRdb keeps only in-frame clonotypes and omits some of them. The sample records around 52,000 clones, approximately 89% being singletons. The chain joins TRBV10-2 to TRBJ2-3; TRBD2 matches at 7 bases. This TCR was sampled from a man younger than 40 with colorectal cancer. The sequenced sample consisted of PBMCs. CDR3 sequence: CARYSASGHTDTQYF. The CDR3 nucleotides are TGCGCCAGATATTCGGCTAGCGGACACACAGATACGCAGTATTTT.